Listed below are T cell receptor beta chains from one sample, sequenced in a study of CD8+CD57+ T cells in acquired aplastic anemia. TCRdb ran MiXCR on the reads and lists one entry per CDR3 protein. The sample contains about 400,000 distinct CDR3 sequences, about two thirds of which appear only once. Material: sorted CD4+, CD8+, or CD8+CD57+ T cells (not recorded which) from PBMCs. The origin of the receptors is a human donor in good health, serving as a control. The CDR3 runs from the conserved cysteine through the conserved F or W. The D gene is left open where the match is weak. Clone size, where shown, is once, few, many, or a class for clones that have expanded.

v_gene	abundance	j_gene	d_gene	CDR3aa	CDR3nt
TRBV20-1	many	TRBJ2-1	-	CSARIGARENNEQFF	TGCAGTGCTAGAATAGGGGCCCGGGAAAACAATGAGCAGTTCTTC
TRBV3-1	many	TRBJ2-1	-	CASSHIPSNEQFF	TGTGCCAGCAGCCACATTCCGAGCAATGAGCAGTTCTTC
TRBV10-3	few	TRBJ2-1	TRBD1	CAHRGGQGFNEQFF	TGTGCGCACCGGGGGGGACAGGGGTTTAATGAGCAGTTCTTC
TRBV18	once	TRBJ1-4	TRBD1	CASSAQGGNEKLFF	TGTGCCAGCAGCGCACAGGGGGGAAATGAAAAACTGTTTTTT
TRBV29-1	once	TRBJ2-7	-	CGTSGGQGANEQYF	TGCGGCACCAGCGGCGGGCAGGGAGCCAACGAGCAGTACTTC
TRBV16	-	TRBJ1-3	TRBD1	CASSRQGFGNTIYF	TGTGCCAGCAGTCGACAGGGGTTTGGAAACACCATATATTTT
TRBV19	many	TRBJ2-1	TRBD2	CARIGGLAGLNEQFF	TGTGCCAGAATAGGGGGACTAGCGGGGTTAAATGAGCAGTTCTTC
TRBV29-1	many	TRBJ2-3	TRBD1	CSVDGPRTGRTDTQYF	TGCAGCGTTGATGGGCCTAGGACAGGAAGAACAGATACGCAGTATTTT
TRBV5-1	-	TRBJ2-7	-	CASSLGSRQKRSYEQYF	TGCGCCAGCAGTCTAGGGTCGAGACAGAAGAGGTCCTACGAGCAGTACTTC
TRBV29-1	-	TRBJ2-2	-	CSVEDGGTGELFF	TGCAGCGTTGAAGATGGCGGGACCGGGGAGCTGTTTTTT
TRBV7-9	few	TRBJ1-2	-	CASSSRRGKGYTF	TGTGCCAGCAGTTCTCGACGGGGGAAAGGCTACACCTTC
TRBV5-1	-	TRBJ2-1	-	CASTPSGTGWNEQFF	TGTGCCAGCACCCCTAGCGGGACAGGGTGGAATGAGCAGTTCTTC
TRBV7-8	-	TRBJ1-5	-	CASSCDRPGWGVQPQHF	TGTGCCAGCAGCTGTGATAGGCCCGGGTGGGGGGTTCAGCCCCAGCATTTT
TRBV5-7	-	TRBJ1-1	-	CASSLNETEAFF	TGTGCCAGCAGTCTCAATGAAACTGAAGCTTTCTTT
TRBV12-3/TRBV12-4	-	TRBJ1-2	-	CASRGWAGGYTF	TGTGCCAGCAGGGGGTGGGCAGGTGGCTACACCTTC
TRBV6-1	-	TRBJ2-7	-	CASSGGSWEQYF	TGTGCCAGCAGTGGCGGATCGTGGGAGCAGTACTTC
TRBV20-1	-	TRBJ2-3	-	CSAHRVGATSQYF	TGCAGTGCCCATCGGGTAGGGGCCACCTCGCAGTATTTT
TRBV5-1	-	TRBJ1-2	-	CASSLALQIKSYYGYTF	TGCGCCAGCAGCTTGGCGCTGCAGATTAAATCTTATTATGGCTACACCTTC
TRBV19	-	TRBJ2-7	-	CASSPRHRASSYEQYF	TGTGCCAGCAGCCCCCGGCACAGGGCATCCTCCTACGAGCAGTACTTC
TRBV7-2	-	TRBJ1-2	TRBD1	CASSTARGSYGYTF	TGTGCCAGCAGCACCGCCAGGGGGAGTTATGGCTACACCTTC
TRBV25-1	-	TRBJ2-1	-	CASSDLGASVYNEQFF	TGTGCCAGCAGTGATTTAGGGGCTAGCGTCTACAATGAGCAGTTCTTC
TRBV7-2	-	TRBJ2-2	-	CASSVVGIGELFF	TGTGCCAGCAGCGTCGTGGGCATCGGGGAGCTGTTTTTT
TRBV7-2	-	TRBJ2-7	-	CASSFTLAYYEQYF	TGTGCCAGCAGCTTTACTCTAGCCTACTACGAGCAGTACTTC
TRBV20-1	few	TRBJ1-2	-	CSAHPFWGMDGYTF	TGCAGTGCCCACCCTTTTTGGGGGATGGATGGCTACACCTTC
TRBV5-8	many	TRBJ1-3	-	CASSPGGVGNTIYF	TGTGCCAGCAGCCCGGGAGGGGTCGGAAACACCATATATTTT
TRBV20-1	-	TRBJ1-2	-	CSAKDNRERFGYTF	TGCAGTGCCAAAGATAATCGCGAACGATTCGGCTACACCTTC
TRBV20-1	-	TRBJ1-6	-	CSAGRGANGYSPLHF	TGCAGTGCAGGGAGGGGGGCAAATGGCTATTCACCCCTCCACTTT
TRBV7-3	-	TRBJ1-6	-	CAGSISGNSPLHF	TGTGCCGGGTCCATAAGCGGGAATTCTCCCCTCCACTTT
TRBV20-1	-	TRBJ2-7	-	CSARDRVLALDEQYF	TGCAGTGCTAGAGATCGAGTGCTAGCATTGGACGAGCAGTACTTC
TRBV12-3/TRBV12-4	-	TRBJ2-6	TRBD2	CASRLALVSGANVLTF	TGTGCCAGCAGACTAGCGCTTGTCTCTGGGGCCAACGTCCTGACTTTC
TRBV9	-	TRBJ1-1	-	CASSWDQPNAEQFF	TGTGCCAGCAGCTGGGACCAACCGAACGCCGAGCAGTTCTTT
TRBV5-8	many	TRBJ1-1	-	CASSLGGAGMNTEAFF	TGTGCCAGCAGCTTGGGAGGGGCAGGGATGAACACTGAAGCTTTCTTT
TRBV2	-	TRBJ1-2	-	CASSLIQGCYDYTF	TGTGCCAGCAGTCTAATACAGGGCTGTTATGACTACACCTTC
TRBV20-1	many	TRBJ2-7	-	CSALDYSYEQYF	TGCAGTGCCCTGGACTACTCCTACGAGCAGTACTTC
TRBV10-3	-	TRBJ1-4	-	CATNPGVFRGEKLFF	TGTGCCACTAATCCGGGGGTCTTCAGAGGGGAGAAACTGTTTTTT
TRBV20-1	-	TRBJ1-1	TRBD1	CSARNTGGNAEAFF	TGCAGTGCTAGAAACACAGGGGGTAACGCTGAAGCTTTCTTT
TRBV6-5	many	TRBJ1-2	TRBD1	CASSYSREGGRGYTF	TGTGCCAGCAGTTACTCCCGGGAAGGGGGCCGGGGCTACACCTTC
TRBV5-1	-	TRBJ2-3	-	CASSLSGHGNTQYF	TGCGCCAGCAGCTTGAGTGGGCACGGGAATACGCAGTATTTT
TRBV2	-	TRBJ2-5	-	CASGTNGAEENSQYF	TGTGCCAGCGGAACAAACGGGGCAGAAGAAAATTCCCAGTACTTC
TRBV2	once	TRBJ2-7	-	CASSPPVYEQYF	TGTGCCAGCAGTCCCCCCGTCTACGAGCAGTACTTC
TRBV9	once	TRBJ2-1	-	CASSVDLRDTYGFF	TGTGCCAGCAGCGTAGACCTCAGGGACACCTATGGGTTCTTC
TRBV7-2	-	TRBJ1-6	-	CASSLGRNSPLHF	TGTGCCAGCAGCTTAGGAAGGAATTCACCCCTCCACTTT
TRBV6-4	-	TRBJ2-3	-	CASSDLGTQYF	TGTGCCAGCAGCGACTTGGGTACGCAGTATTTT
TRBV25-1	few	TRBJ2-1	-	CASMYPHGSEQFF	TGTGCCAGCATGTACCCACATGGGAGTGAGCAGTTCTTC
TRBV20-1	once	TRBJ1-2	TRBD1	CSANSPRTGNGYTF	TGCAGTGCCAACAGCCCGCGGACAGGGAATGGCTACACCTTC
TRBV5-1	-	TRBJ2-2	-	CASSTPTDAGELFF	TGCGCCAGCAGCACACCGACCGACGCCGGGGAGCTGTTTTTT
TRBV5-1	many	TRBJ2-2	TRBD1	CASSGGTGAPGELFF	TGCGCCAGCAGCGGGGGGACAGGGGCGCCCGGGGAGCTGTTTTTT
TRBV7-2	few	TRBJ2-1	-	CASSSGASDEQFF	TGTGCCAGCAGTTCGGGGGCTAGCGATGAGCAGTTCTTC
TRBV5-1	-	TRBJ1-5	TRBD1	CASSLTGAHTQPQHF	TGTGCCAGCAGTTTGACAGGGGCCCATACTCAGCCCCAGCATTTT
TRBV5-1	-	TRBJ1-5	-	CASSKEAYDQPQHF	TGCGCCAGCAGCAAGGAGGCCTACGATCAGCCCCAGCATTTT
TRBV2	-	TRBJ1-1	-	CASSITPRDGDTEAFF	TGTGCCAGTAGTATCACCCCGAGGGACGGAGACACTGAAGCTTTCTTT
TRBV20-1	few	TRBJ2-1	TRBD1	CSAQGESRQFF	TGCAGTGCTCAGGGGGAATCGAGGCAGTTCTTC